The entry below describes one TCR beta chain. The antigen is not known. In the original processing: ImmunoSEQ output held junction-only sequences without quality scores, so filtering differed. Using immunoSEQ multiplex PCR, the repertoire was profiled, and TCRdb retains in-frame clones only, with some absent. V and J calls and clone size are given by that table; D and trimming were obtained from the DNA. The sample holds hundreds of thousands of clones, more than 95% seen once. These data originate in a study of shared clonotypes between healthy human individuals. Study-level information: There were three CD4 naive, three CD4 memory, two CD8 naive and one CD8 memory plates per donor. Study findings and constraints: Naive CD4 clonotype sharing across a handful of donors was about 5%.

Donors, without exception, were Caucasian adults residing in Nashville, Tennessee. Germline CDR1 SGHTA, CDR2 FQGNSA. The CDR3 extends over 13 amino acids. V was clipped by 1 base and J by 7 bases, with 10 bases between them. Sequencing was done on a sample of naive CD4+ T cells sorted from blood. Regarding subset: CD45RA+ positively selected. The receptor's source is a woman younger than 45 in good health. The chain is built from TRBV7-2 and TRBJ1-1, with a possible D match to TRBD1 (5 bases). The CDR3, as DNA: TGTGCCAGCAGCTTAGTTGGAGGGGATGAAGCTTTCTTT. This codes for CASSLVGGDEAFF.